The sequence of this TCR beta chain was determined in a study of blood T cell repertoires in COVID-19. Method: immunoSEQ multiplex PCR; TCRdb's copy keeps in-frame clones and lacks some. The sample records hundreds of thousands of clones, 88% being singletons. Germline trimming cut 5 bases from V and 9 bases from J; bases unmatched to any gene: 7. The CDR3 contains 14 residues. Germline values: CDR1 SGHNT, CDR2 YENEEA. Participants were aged about 18 to 90 years, lived in 25 or so US areas, and enrolled virtually. The chain has TRBV11-3 and TRBJ2-1; 10 nucleotides align to TRBD2. The source of this sequence is a woman between 35 and 50 years old with acute COVID-19. Sequenced input: PBMCs or T cells enriched from blood (not recorded which). CDR3 sequence reads: CASSPLLAGLEQFF. CDR3 in DNA: TGTGCCAGCAGCCCCCTACTAGCGGGACTTGAGCAGTTCTTC.